This T cell receptor beta chain derives from a study of graft-versus-host responses after intestinal transplantation. General study points: Peak levels of circulating GvH clones tracked with early post-transplant HvG declines. Across patients carrying graft-donor T cell macrochimerism, allografts held high graft-versus-host to host-versus-graft clonal ratios. Recipient bone marrow held GvH clones, some seen earlier in ileum or blood.

As regards this clone: Its specificity is unknown.

CDR1 is SGHAT and CDR2 is FQNNGV in the germline V gene. The CDR3 extends over 12 amino acids. V was trimmed by 1 base and J by 5 bases, leaving 5 bases between them. Sequenced by immunoSEQ multiplex PCR; TCRdb stores in-frame clones only, minus some. The table has 57,000 or so clones, 90% to 95% seen once. The clonotype was recovered from a human patient who received an intestinal transplant, so some T cells may come from the graft donor. The V and J genes are TRBV11-2 and TRBJ1-2; D gene unclear. The sequencing here drew on PBMCs, taken approximately four months after intestinal transplantation. The CDR3 here is CASSLGVYGYTF. DNA of the CDR3: TGTGCCAGCAGCTTAGGGGTTTATGGCTACACCTTC.